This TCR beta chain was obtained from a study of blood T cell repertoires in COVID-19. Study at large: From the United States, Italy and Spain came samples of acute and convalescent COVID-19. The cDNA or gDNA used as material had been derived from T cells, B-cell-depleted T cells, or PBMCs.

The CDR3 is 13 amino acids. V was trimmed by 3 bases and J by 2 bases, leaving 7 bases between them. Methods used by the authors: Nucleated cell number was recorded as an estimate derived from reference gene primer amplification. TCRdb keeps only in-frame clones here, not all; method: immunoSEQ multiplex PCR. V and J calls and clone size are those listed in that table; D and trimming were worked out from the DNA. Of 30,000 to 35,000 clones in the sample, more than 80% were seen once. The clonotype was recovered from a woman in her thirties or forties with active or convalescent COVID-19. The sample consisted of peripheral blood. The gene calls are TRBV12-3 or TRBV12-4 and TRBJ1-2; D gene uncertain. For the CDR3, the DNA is TGTGCCAGCAGTTTTCAGGAAAACTATGGCTACACCTTC. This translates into CASSFQENYGYTF.